This TCR beta chain was observed in a study of cytomegalovirus exposure and HLA in healthy donors. The PCR had 60 Vbeta and 13 Jbeta primers. The data were produced by immunoSEQ multiplex PCR, yet TCRdb's version contains in-frame clones alone and is incomplete. The table lists 150,000 or so clones. Whole-study findings and limits: Rates of TCR association differed by HLA locus in a later analysis, with DRB1 highest and HLA-C lowest. Earlier analysis yielded a pattern in which most TCR beta V segments were productive about 90% or about 30% of the time. Most CMV-associated TCR beta chains were later found to appear HLA-restricted. Roughly uniform sequencing depth across donors was assumed, possibly incorrectly.

On this clone itself: Its antigen remains unidentified.

Unmatched junction bases numbered 5, after V lost 4 bases and J lost 4 bases. This CDR3 comprises 14 residues. Looked up from germline, CDR1 is SGHVS and CDR2 is FNYEAQ. The TCR was taken from a woman aged 50 to 65 in good health and CMV-seronegative. The chain employs TRBV7-6 and TRBJ1-1, with 8 bases aligning to TRBD1. The sequencing input was PBMCs. In DNA form, the CDR3 reads TGTGCCAGCAGCTCCGGCCAGGGGGCCACTGAAGCTTTCTTT. Its translation: CASSSGQGATEAFF.